The 2 T cell receptor beta chains given below trace back to one sample, sequenced in a study of cytomegalovirus exposure and HLA in healthy donors. The primer mix had 60 Vbeta and 13 Jbeta primers. Data came from immunoSEQ multiplex PCR; TCRdb stores just in-frame clones and leaves some out. The table shows some 130,000 clones, with over 70% occurring only once. Sequenced sample: PBMCs. Receptor source: a man younger than 45 in good health and CMV-seronegative.

The chain recombines TRBV18 with TRBJ2-2; 8 bases fit TRBD1. The germline gives CDR1 KGHSH, CDR2 LQKENI. The CDR3 totals 15 residues. Trimming took 5 bases from V and 6 from J; bases not matched to a gene: 8. The CDR3 sequence is CASSGFQGASGELFF. CDR3 DNA sequence: TGTGCCAGCTCAGGCTTCCAGGGGGCATCCGGGGAGCTGTTTTTT.

The J gene is TRBJ1-3, the V gene TRBV7-2; TRBD1 agrees at 7 bases. Germline assignment: CDR1 SGHTA and CDR2 FQGNSA. Trimming cost V 1 base and J 4 bases; bases outside gene matches: 10. CDR3 length equals 17 residues. Here the CDR3 DNA reads TGTGCCAGCAGCTTAGGGTTTGACAGGGCTGACGGAAACACCATATATTTT. It is translated as CASSLGFDRADGNTIYF.